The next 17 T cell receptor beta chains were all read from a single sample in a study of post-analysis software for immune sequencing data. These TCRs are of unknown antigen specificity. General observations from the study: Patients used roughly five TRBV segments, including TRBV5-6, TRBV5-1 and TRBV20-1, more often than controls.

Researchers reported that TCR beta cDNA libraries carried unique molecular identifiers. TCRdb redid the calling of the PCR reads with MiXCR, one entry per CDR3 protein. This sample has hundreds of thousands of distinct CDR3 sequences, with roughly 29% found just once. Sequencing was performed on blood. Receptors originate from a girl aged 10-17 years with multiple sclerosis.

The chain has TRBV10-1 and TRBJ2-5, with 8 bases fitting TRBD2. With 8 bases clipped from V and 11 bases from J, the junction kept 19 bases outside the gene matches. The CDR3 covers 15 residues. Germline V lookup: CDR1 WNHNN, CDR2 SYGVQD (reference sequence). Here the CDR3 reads CASSEGLAGSHEQYF. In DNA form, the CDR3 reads TGCGCCAGCTCTGAAGGGCTAGCGGGTTCCCATGAGCAGTACTTC.

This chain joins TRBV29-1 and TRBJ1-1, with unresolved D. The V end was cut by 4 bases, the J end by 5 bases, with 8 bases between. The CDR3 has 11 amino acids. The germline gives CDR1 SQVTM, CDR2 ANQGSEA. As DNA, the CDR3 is TGCAGCGTTGTTCTCGCAACTGAAGCTTTCTTT. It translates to CSVVLATEAFF.

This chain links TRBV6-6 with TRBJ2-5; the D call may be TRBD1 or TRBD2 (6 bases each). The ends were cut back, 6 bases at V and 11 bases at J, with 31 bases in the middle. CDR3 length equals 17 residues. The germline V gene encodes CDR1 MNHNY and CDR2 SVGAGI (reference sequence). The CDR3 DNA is TGTGCCAGCAGCACCCCGGATGGCCGGGGGCCCTACAATGAGCAGTACTTC. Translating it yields CASSTPDGRGPYNEQYF.

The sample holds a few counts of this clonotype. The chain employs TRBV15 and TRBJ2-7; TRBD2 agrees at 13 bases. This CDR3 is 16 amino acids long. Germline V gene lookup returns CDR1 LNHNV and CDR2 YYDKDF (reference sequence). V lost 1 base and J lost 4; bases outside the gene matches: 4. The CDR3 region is CATSRGGLAGRYEQYF. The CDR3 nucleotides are TGTGCCACCAGCAGAGGGGGACTAGCGGGAAGATACGAGCAGTACTTC. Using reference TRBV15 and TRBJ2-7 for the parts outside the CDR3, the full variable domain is DAMVIQNPRYQVTQFGKPVTLSCSQTLNHNVMYWYQQKSSQAPKLLFHYYDKDFNNEADTPDNFQSRRPNTSFCFLDIRSPGLGDTAMYLCATSRGGLAGRYEQYFGPGTRLTVT.

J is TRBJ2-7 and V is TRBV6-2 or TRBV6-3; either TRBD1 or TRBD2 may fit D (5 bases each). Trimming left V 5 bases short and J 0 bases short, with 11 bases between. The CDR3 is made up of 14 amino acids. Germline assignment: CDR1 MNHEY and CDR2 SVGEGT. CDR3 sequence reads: CASSGTRSSYEQYF. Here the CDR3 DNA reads TGTGCCAGCAGTGGGACGAGAAGCTCCTACGAGCAGTACTTC.

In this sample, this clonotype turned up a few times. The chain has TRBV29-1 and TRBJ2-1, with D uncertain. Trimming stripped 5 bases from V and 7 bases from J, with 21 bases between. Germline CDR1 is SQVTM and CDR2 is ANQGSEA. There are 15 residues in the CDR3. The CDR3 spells CSVNPIVSGLNEQFF. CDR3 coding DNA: TGCAGCGTTAATCCCATAGTATCCGGATTGAATGAGCAGTTCTTC.

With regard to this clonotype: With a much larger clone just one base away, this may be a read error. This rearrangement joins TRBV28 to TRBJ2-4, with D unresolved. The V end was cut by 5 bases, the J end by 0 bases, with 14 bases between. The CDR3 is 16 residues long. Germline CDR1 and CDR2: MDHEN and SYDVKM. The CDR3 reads CASSPLLSPAKNIQYF. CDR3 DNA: TGTGCCAGCAGTCCCCTCCTCTCACCAGCCAAAAACATTCAGTACTTC.

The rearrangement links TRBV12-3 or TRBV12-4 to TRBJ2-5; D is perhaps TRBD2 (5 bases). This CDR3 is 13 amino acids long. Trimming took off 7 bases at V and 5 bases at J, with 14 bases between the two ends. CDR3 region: CASTLPPSETQYF. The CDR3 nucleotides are TGTGCCAGCACCTTACCACCTAGCGAGACCCAGTACTTC.

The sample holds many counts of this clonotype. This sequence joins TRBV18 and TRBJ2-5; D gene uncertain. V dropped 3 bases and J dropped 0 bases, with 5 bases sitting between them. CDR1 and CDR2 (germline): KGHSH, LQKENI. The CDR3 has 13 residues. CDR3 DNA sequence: TGTGCCAGCTCACCTCTGGACCAAGAGACCCAGTACTTC. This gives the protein CASSPLDQETQYF.

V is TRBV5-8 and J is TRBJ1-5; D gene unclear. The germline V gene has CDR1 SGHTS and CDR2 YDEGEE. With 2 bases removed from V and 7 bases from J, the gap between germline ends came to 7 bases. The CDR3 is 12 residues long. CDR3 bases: TGTGCCAGCAGCTTTTCGTGGCAGCCCCAGCATTTT. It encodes CASSFSWQPQHF. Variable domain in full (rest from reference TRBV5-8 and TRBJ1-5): EAGVTQSPTHLIKTRGQQATLRCSPISGHTSVYWYQQALGLGLQFLLWYDEGEERNRGNFPPRFSGRQFPNYSSELNVNALELEDSALYLCASSFSWQPQHFGDGTRLSIL.

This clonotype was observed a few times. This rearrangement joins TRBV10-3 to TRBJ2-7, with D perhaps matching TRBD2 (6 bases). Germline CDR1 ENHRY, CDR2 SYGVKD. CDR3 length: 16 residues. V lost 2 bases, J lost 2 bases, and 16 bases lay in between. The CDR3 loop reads CAISERRPAGPYEQYF. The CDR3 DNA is TGTGCCATCAGTGAGCGAAGACCCGCGGGACCCTACGAGCAGTACTTC.

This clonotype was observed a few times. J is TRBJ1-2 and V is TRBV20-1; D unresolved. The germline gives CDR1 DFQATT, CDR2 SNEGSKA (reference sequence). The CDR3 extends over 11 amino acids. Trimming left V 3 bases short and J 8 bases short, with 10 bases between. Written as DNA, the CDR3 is TGCAGTGCTAGGAACCTCCTGGGCTACACCTTC. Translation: CSARNLLGYTF.

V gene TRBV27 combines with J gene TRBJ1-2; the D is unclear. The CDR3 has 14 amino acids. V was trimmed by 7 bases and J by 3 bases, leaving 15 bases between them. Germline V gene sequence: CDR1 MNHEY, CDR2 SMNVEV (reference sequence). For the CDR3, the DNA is TGTGCCAGCAAAGCGGGAAACACTGACTATGGCTACACCTTC. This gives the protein CASKAGNTDYGYTF.

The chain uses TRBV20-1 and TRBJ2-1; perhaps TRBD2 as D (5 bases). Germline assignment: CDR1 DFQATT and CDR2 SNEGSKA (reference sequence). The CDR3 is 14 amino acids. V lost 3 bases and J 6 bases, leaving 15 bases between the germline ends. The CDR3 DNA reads TGCAGTGCTAGTTTTTACGGGGTCCCCAATGAGCAGTTCTTC. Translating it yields CSASFYGVPNEQFF.

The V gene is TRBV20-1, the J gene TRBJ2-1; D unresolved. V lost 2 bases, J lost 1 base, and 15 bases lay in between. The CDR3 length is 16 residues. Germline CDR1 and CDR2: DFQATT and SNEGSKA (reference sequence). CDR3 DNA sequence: TGCAGTGCTAGACCCGAACTCACAGCGTCCTACAATGAGCAGTTCTTC. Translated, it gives CSARPELTASYNEQFF.

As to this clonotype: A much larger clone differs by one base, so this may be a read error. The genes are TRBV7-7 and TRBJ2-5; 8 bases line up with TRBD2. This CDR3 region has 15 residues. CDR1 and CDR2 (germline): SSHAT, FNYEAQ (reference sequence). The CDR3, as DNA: TGTGCTAGCAGCAGCCAGGGACTAGTGGGGGAGACCCAGTACTTC. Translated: CASSSQGLVGETQYF.

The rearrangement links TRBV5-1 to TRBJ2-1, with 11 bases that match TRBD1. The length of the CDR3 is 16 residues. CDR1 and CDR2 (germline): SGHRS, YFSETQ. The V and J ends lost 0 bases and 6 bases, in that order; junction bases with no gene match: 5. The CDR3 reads CASSLEPGTGGNEQFF. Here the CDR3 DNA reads TGCGCCAGCAGCTTGGAACCCGGGACAGGGGGCAATGAGCAGTTCTTC.